One sample yielded the 6 T cell receptor beta chains listed below, sequenced in a study of tumor-infiltrating lymphocytes in primary liver carcinoma (TCRdb year 2017). Sequencing used an Illumina HiSeq 2500. Starting from 450 to 500 ng total RNA, TCRbeta-specific cDNA was produced by reverse transcription with a constant-region primer and ProtoScript II reverse transcriptase. Construction of the TCRbeta libraries relied on three nested rounds of multiplex PCR, following a slightly modified ARM-PCR procedure. Each of the first two PCR rounds ran for about 10 cycles and used multiplex TRBV1-TRBV30 forward primers together with a Cbeta reverse primer. TCRdb reanalyzed the raw reads on its own, using fastp at Q25 for trimming and MiXCR for clone calling, and kept in-frame beta chains. Rows with one shared CDR3 protein collapse into an entry with the most common genes and DNA. Recorded for this sample are 90,000 to 100,000 distinct CDR3 sequences; approximately 68% of them occurred a single time. The ten largest clonotypes hold over 7.5% of the sample.

Without any cell sorting, total RNA and DNA were extracted together from about 20-30 mg of bulk tissue using the AllPrep DNA/RNA mini kit. Input material: liver tumor tissue from sampling region 5. The cell subset or site label for this specimen denotes: tumor region T5, tumor centre. Receptors originate from a woman aged 55-70 years with primary liver carcinoma and hepatitis B virus infection.

About this clonotype itself: The conserved final phenylalanine or tryptophan is absent from the CDR3, which likely points to a read error. The DNA is omitted, as the CDR3 cannot be located on it reliably, and the CDR3 follows TCRdb's listing. The V and J genes are TRBV11-2 and TRBJ2-2; the tabulated D call, TRBD1, remains unverified against the DNA. Inclusive of both ends, the CDR3 amounts to 17 amino acids. Germline V lookup: CDR1 SGHAT, CDR2 FQNNGV. This CDR3 reads CTSSLRVTGLNTGELFS.

About this clonotype itself: One junction end disagrees with the germline gene, perhaps due to a read error. The chain links TRBV13 to TRBJ2-2, with 9 positions matching TRBD2. From germline, CDR1 is PRHDT and CDR2 FYEKMQ (reference sequence). The CDR3 is made up of 15 amino acids. CDR3 DNA: TGTGTCAGCAACTCGACTAGCGGGAACACCGGGGAGCTGTTTTTT. Translated, it gives CVSNSTSGNTGELFF. Looking up the rest from reference TRBV13 and TRBJ2-2 gives the full variable domain: AAGVIQSPRHLIKEKRETATLKCYPIPRHDTVYWYQQGPGQDPQFLISFYEKMQSDKGSIPDRFSAQQFSDYHSELNMSSLELGDSALYFCVSNSTSGNTGELFFGEGSRLTVL.

In regard to this clonotype: A much larger clone lies a single base off, so this may be a read error. The V and J genes are TRBV5-5 and TRBJ2-1; either TRBD1 or TRBD2 may supply D (5 bases each). CDR3 size: 18 residues. The germline gives CDR1 SGHKS, CDR2 YYEKEE (reference sequence). CDR3 residues: CASSPRDPLILNYNEHFF. CDR3 in DNA: TGTGCCAGCAGCCCACGGGACCCGCTTATCTTAAACTACAATGAGCACTTCTTC.

Remarks on this clonotype: The CDR3 does not close with the conserved phenylalanine or tryptophan, likely indicating a read error. The V gene is TRBV11-1, the J gene TRBJ2-1, with 11 nucleotides matching TRBD2. The CDR3 runs 18 residues. The V gene's germline CDR1 is SGHAT and CDR2 FQDESV (reference sequence). In DNA form, the CDR3 reads TGTGCTAGCAACTCCCCAAAATCAAGCACTAGCGGGAGATATGAGCAGTTCCTC. It translates to CASNSPKSSTSGRYEQFL.

In the case of this clonotype: A read error may account for a junction end that differs from germline. The chain combines TRBV29-1 with TRBJ2-5, with D maybe TRBD2 (7 bases). The CDR3 runs 14 residues. Germline V gene lookup returns CDR1 SQVTM and CDR2 ANQGSEA. This chain's CDR3 is CGVGGGGAPGTQYF. The CDR3, as DNA: TGCGGCGTTGGGGGTGGGGGGGCCCCAGGGACCCAGTACTTC.

This clonotype has just one count. The chain employs TRBV5-8 and TRBJ2-7; tentatively, D is TRBD1 or TRBD2 (5 bases each). V gave up 6 bases and J gave up 3 bases, with 19 bases separating them. CDR3 size: 15 residues. Germline V gene data show CDR1 as SGHTS and CDR2 as YDEGEE. CDR3 sequence (DNA): TGTGCCAGCAACTCCCCGGGGCAGGGTCTCTACGAGCAGTACTTC. Translated, it gives CASNSPGQGLYEQYF.